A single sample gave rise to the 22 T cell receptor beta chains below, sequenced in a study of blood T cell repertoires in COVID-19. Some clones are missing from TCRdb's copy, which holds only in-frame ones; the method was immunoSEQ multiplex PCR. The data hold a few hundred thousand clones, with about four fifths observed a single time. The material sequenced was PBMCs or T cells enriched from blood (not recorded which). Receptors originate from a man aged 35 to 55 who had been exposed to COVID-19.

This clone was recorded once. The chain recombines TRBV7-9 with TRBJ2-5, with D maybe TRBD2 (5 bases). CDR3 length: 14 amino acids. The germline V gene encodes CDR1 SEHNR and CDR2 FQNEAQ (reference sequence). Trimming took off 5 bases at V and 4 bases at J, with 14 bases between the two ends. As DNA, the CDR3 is TGTGCCAGCAGCCCCTCTATAAGCGGAGAGACCCAGTACTTC. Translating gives CASSPSISGETQYF.

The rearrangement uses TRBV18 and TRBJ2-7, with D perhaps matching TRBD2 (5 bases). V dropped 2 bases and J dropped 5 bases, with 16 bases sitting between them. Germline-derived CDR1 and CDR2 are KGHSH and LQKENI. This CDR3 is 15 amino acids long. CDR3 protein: CASSPRPTGSDEQYF. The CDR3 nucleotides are TGTGCCAGCTCACCAAGACCAACTGGGAGCGACGAGCAGTACTTC.

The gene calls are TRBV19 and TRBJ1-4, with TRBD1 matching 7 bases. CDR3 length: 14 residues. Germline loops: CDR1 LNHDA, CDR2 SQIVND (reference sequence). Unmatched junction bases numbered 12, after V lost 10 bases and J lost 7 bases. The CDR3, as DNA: TGTGCCACCGCAGGGGGGCTGGGGAGTGAAAAACTGTTTTTT. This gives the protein CATAGGLGSEKLFF.

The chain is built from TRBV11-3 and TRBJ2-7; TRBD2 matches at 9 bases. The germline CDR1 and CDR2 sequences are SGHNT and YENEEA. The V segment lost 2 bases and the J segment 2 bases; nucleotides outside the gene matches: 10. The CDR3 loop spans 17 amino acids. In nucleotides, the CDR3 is TGTGCCAGCAGCTTACTCGGCCTAGCGGGACCAACCTACGAGCAGTACTTC. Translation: CASSLLGLAGPTYEQYF.

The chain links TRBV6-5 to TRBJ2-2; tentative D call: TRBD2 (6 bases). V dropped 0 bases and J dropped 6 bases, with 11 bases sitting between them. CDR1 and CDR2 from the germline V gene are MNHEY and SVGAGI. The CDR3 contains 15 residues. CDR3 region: CASSYSLSGAGELFF. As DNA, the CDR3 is TGTGCCAGCAGTTACTCACTATCGGGGGCCGGGGAGCTGTTTTTT.

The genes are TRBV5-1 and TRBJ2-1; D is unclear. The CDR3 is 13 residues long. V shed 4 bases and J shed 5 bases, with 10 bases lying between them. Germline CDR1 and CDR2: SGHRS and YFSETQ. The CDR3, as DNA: TGCGCCAGCAGCGCGGTACCCAACAATGAGCAGTTCTTC. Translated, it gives CASSAVPNNEQFF.

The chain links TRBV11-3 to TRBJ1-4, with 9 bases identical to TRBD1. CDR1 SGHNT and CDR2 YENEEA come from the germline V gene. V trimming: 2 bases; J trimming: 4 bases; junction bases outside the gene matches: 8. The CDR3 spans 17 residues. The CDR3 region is CASSLHRTGAINEKLFF. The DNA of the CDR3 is TGTGCCAGCAGCTTACACCGGACAGGGGCAATTAATGAAAAACTGTTTTTT. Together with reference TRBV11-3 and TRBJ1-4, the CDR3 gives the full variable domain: EAGVVQSPRYKIIEKKQPVAFWCNPISGHNTLYWYLQNLGQGPELLIRYENEEAVDDSQLPKDRFSAERLKGVDSTLKIQPAELGDSAVYLCASSLHRTGAINEKLFFGSGTQLSVL.

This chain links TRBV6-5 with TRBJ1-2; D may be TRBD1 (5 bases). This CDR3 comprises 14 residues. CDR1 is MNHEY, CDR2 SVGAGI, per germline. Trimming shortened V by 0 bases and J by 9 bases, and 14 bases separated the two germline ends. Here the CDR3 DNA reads TGTGCCAGCAGTTACTCCGCAGGGCGTGCTAGCTACACCTTC. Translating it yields CASSYSAGRASYTF.

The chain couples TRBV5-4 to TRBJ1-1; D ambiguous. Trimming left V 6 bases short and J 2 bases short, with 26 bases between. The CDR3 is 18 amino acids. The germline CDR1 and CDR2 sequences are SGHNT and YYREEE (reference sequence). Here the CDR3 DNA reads TGTGCCAGCATACGGAGGTGGAGAGGGTTCAAATCCAACACTGAAGCTTTCTTT. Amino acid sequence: CASIRRWRGFKSNTEAFF.

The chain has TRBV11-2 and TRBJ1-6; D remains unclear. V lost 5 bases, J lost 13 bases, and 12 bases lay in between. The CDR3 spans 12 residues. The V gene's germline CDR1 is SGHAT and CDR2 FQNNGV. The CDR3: CASSPAGRPLHF. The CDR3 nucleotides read TGTGCCAGCAGCCCTGCTGGTCGGCCCCTCCACTTT.

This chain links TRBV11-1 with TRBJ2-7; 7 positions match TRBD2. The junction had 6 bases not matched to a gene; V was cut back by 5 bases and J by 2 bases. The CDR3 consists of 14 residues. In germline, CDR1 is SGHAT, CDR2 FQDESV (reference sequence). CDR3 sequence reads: CASSPGEGTYEQYF. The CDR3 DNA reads TGTGCCAGCAGCCCTGGGGAGGGGACCTACGAGCAGTACTTC.

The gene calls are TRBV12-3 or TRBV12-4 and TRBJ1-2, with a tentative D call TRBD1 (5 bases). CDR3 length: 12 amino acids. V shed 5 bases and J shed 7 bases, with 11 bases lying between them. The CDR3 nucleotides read TGTGCCAGCAGTCCATTCAGGGTTGGCTACACCTTC. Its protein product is CASSPFRVGYTF.

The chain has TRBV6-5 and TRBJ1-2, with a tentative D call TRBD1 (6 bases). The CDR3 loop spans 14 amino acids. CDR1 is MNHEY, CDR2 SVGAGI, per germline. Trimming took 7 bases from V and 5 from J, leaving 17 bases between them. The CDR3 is CASTPTWTEYGYTF. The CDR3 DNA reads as TGTGCCAGCACCCCAACCTGGACAGAGTATGGCTACACCTTC.

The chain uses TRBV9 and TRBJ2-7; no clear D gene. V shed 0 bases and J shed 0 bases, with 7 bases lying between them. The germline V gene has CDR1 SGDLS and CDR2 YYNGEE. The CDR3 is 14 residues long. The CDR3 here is CASSVASSSYEQYF. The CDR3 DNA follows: TGTGCCAGCAGCGTAGCCAGTTCCTCCTACGAGCAGTACTTC.

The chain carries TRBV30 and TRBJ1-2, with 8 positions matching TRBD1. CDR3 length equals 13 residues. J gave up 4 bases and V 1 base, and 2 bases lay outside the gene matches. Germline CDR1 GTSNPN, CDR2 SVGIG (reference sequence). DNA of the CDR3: TGTGCCTGGAGTGAGGGACAGGTCTATGGCTACACCTTC. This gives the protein CAWSEGQVYGYTF. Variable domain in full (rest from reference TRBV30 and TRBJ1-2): SQTIHQWPATLVQPVGSPLSLECTVEGTSNPNLYWYRQAAGRGLQLLFYSVGIGQISSEVPQNLSASRPQDRQFILSSKKLLLSDSGFYLCAWSEGQVYGYTFGSGTRLTVV.

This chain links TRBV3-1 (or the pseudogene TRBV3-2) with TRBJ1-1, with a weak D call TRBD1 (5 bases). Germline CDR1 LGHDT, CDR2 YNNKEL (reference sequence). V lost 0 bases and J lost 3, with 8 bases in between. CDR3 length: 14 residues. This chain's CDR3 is CASSQDRDYTEAFF. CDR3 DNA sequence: TGTGCCAGCAGCCAAGATCGGGACTACACTGAAGCTTTCTTT.

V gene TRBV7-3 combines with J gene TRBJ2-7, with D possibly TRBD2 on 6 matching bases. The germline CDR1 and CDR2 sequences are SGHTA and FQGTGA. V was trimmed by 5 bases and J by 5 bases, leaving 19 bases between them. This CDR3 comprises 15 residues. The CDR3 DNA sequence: TGTGCCAGCAGCCCGCCCAACCCGAGGGAGGACGAGCAGTACTTC. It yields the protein CASSPPNPREDEQYF.

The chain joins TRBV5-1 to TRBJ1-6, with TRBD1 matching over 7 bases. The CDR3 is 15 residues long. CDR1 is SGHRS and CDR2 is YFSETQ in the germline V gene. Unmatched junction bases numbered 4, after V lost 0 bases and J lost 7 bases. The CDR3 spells CASSLEGQPNSPLHF. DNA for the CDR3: TGCGCCAGCAGCTTGGAGGGACAGCCGAATTCACCCCTCCACTTT.

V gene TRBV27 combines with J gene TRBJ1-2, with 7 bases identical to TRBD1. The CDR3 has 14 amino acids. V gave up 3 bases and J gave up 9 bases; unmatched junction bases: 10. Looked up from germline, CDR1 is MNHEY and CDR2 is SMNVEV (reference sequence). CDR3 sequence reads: CASSFTETGPSYTF. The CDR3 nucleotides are TGTGCCAGCAGTTTTACGGAGACAGGGCCTAGCTACACCTTC.

CDR3 region: CASSLDRGKSGYTF. CDR3 DNA: TGTGCCAGCAGCCTGGACAGGGGGAAAAGTGGCTACACCTTC. The V gene is TRBV2, the J gene TRBJ1-2, with 10 nucleotides matching TRBD1. The trim removed 6 bases at V and 7 bases at J, leaving 8 bases unmatched. Germline V CDR1 and CDR2: SNHLY, FYNNEI. The CDR3 consists of 14 residues. Filled out from reference TRBV2 and TRBJ1-2, the complete variable domain reads EPEVTQTPSHQVTQMGQEVILRCVPISNHLYFYWYRQILGQKVEFLVSFYNNEISEKSEIFDDQFSVERPDGSNFTLKIRSTKLEDSAMYFCASSLDRGKSGYTFGSGTRLTVV.

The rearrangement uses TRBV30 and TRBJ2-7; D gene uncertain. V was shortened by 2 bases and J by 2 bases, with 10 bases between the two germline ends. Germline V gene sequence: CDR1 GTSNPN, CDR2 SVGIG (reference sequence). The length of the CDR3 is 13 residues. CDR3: CAWSFSSPYEQYF. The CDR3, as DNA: TGTGCCTGGAGTTTTTCGTCCCCCTACGAGCAGTACTTC.

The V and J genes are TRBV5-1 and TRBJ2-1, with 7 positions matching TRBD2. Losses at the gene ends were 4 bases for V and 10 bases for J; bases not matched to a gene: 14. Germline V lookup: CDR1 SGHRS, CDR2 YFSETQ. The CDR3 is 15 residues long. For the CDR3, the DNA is TGCGCCAGCAGCGCGGGCACAGGACTAGTTTACGAGCAGTTCTTC. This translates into CASSAGTGLVYEQFF.